Following are 10 T cell receptor beta chains from one sample sequenced in a study of human T cells and chemical hapten exposure. Each CDR3 protein is one row after TCRdb ran MiXCR on the RACE reads. Here the sample spans approximately 59,000 distinct CDR3 sequences, about 6.5% being singletons. The time point denotes: healthy volunteer bleed at 6 weeks. Before extraction, the whole blood was not fractionated, and total RNA was taken from it. Sequencing used whole blood. Source of these receptors: a female donor in good health. Some clones in this sample may be carry-over from other donors' samples.

This clonotype was seen at least ten times. The rearrangement joins TRBV27 to TRBJ1-5; D is ambiguous. V lost 5 bases, J lost 1 base, and 6 bases lay in between. The CDR3 length is 13 residues. The germline V gene encodes CDR1 MNHEY and CDR2 SMNVEV (reference sequence). For the CDR3, the DNA is TGTGCCAGCAGTCCCGCGAGCAATCAGCCCCAGCATTTT. Protein: CASSPASNQPQHF.

This chain joins TRBV20-1 and TRBJ2-3; D is possibly TRBD1 (5 bases). Trimming left V 3 bases short and J 7 bases short, with 8 bases between. The CDR3 covers 11 residues. In germline, CDR1 is DFQATT, CDR2 SNEGSKA (reference sequence). CDR3 nucleotide sequence: TGCAGTGCTAGTCCAGGGAATACGCAGTATTTT. It codes for CSASPGNTQYF.

This clonotype appeared a few times. The chain uses TRBV5-4 and TRBJ1-1; D gene uncertain. CDR1 and CDR2 from the germline V gene are SGHNT and YYREEE (reference sequence). The CDR3 covers 13 residues. Trimming removed 4 bases at V and 3 bases at J, with 10 bases between. The DNA of the CDR3 is TGTGCCAGCAGCCCGATAAGGGACACTGAAGCTTTCTTT. Protein sequence: CASSPIRDTEAFF.

In its sample, this clonotype was seen many times. The V gene is TRBV7-2, the J gene TRBJ2-3; the match to TRBD2 covers 8 bases. Germline trimming cut 4 bases from V and 0 bases from J; bases unmatched to any gene: 12. Per germline, CDR1 SGHTA and CDR2 FQGNSA. The CDR3 extends over 18 amino acids. The CDR3 reads CASSYSSGPRTSTDTQYF. The CDR3 DNA reads TGTGCCAGCAGCTACTCTAGCGGGCCCCGTACTAGCACAGATACGCAGTATTTT.

This clonotype was observed a few times. The chain joins TRBV5-8 to TRBJ1-5; 8 bases are a match to TRBD1. Germline V gene sequence: CDR1 SGHTS, CDR2 YDEGEE. This CDR3 has 15 residues. J was trimmed by 5 bases and V by 1 base; bases with no gene match: 5. The CDR3 is CASSLRTGNHQPQHF. The CDR3 DNA is TGTGCCAGCAGCTTGAGGACAGGGAATCATCAGCCCCAGCATTTT.

This clonotype is labeled medium-sized. The CDR3 DNA reads as TGCAGTGCCCCAAGGGGACTAGAGGGGATTAAGCAGTACTTC. Its translation: CSAPRGLEGIKQYF. The genes are TRBV20-1 and TRBJ2-7; 8 bases line up with TRBD2. Germline-derived CDR1 and CDR2 are DFQATT and SNEGSKA (reference sequence). The length of the CDR3 is 14 residues. With V trimmed by 6 bases and J by 8 bases, 15 bases remained unmatched.

The rearrangement joins TRBV20-1 to TRBJ2-7; D possibly matches TRBD1 or TRBD2 (5 bases each). Deletions cut 6 bases from V and 1 base from J, with 16 bases between. This CDR3 contains 14 residues. Germline CDR1 reads DFQATT; CDR2 reads SNEGSKA (reference sequence). The CDR3 DNA is TGCAGTGCAAACCGGGACCCGGTATCCTACGAGCAGTACTTC. Translation: CSANRDPVSYEQYF.

This clonotype was found many times. The chain uses TRBV5-1 and TRBJ2-7; 9 bases are a match to TRBD1. This CDR3 comprises 15 residues. Germline values: CDR1 SGHRS, CDR2 YFSETQ. With V trimmed by 5 bases and J by 4 bases, 10 bases remained unmatched. DNA of the CDR3: TGCGCCAGCAGGCCCCGACAGGGGGGGTTGTACGAGCAGTACTTC. Translated, it gives CASRPRQGGLYEQYF.

This clonotype occurred many times. The chain employs TRBV5-1 and TRBJ2-1; TRBD2 aligns across 7 bases. Germline CDR1 SGHRS, CDR2 YFSETQ. J was trimmed by 4 bases and V by 2 bases; bases with no gene match: 6. The CDR3 covers 15 residues. CDR3 DNA: TGCGCCAGCAGCTTAGGAGCAGCGGGATACAATGAGCAGTTCTTC. It is translated as CASSLGAAGYNEQFF.

In its sample, this clonotype was seen a few times. V usage is TRBV28 and J usage is TRBJ2-6, with TRBD1 matching over 8 bases. V lost 7 bases to trimming and J lost 4 bases; unmatched junction nucleotides: 12. From germline, CDR1 is MDHEN and CDR2 SYDVKM. The CDR3 is made up of 17 amino acids. The CDR3 nucleotides are TGTGCCAGCATGGCAGGGGGCACCCTCTCCGGGGCCAACGTCCTGACTTTC. It encodes CASMAGGTLSGANVLTF.